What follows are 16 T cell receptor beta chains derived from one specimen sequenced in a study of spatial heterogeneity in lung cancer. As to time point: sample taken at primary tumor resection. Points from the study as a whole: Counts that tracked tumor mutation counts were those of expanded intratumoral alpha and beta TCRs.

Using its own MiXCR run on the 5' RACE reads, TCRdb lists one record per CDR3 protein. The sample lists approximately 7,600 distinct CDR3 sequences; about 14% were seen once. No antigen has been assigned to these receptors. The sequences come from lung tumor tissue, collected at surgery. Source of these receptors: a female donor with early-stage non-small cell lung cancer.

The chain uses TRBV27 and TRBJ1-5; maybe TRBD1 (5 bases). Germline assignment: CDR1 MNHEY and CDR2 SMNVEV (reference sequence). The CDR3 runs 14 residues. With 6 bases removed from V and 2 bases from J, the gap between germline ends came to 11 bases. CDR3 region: CASSGGAGNQPQHF. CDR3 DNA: TGTGCCAGCAGCGGTGGGGCGGGCAATCAGCCCCAGCATTTT.

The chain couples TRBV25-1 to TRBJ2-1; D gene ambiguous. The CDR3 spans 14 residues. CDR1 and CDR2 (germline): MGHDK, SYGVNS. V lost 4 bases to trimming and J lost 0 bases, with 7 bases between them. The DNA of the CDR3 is TGTGCCAGCAGTGCCTTTAGCTCCTACAATGAGCAGTTCTTC. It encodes CASSAFSSYNEQFF.

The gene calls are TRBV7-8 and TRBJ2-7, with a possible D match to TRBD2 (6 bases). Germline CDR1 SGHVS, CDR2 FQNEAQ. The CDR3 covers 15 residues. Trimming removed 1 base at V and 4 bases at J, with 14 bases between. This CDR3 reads CASSLVEGTLYEQYF. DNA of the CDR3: TGTGCCAGCAGCTTAGTGGAGGGAACCTTATACGAGCAGTACTTC.

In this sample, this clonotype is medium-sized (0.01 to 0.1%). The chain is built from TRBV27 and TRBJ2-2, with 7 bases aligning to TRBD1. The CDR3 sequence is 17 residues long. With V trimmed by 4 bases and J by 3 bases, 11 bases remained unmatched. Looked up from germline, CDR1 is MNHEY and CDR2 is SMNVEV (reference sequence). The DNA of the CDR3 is TGTGCCAGCAGTTCAGGGGGAACTCGGGGAGACACCGGGGAGCTGTTTTTT. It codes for CASSSGGTRGDTGELFF.

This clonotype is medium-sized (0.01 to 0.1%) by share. The CDR3 sequence: CASSVDGGSYNEQFF. The CDR3 bases are TGTGCCAGCAGCGTAGACGGGGGGTCCTACAATGAGCAGTTCTTC. The V and J genes are TRBV9 and TRBJ2-1; 7 bases fit TRBD2. V shed 0 bases, J shed 1 base, and the junction held 1 base outside the gene matches. The CDR3 runs to 15 residues. Germline V CDR1 and CDR2: SGDLS, YYNGEE.

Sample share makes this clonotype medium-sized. The CDR3 DNA reads TGCGCCAGCAGCCCCCGGCCACAAGGAGATACGCAGTATTTT. It specifies CASSPRPQGDTQYF. V is TRBV4-1 and J is TRBJ2-3; D is unclear. V lost 4 bases and J lost 5, with 13 bases in between. The CDR3 sequence is 14 residues long. The germline V gene encodes CDR1 MGHRA and CDR2 YSYEKL.

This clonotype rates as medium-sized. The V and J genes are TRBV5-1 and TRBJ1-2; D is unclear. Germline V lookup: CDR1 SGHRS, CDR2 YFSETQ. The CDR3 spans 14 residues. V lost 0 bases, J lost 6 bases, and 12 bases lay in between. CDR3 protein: CASSLGWTNDGYTF. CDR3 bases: TGCGCCAGCAGCTTGGGGTGGACCAACGATGGCTACACCTTC.

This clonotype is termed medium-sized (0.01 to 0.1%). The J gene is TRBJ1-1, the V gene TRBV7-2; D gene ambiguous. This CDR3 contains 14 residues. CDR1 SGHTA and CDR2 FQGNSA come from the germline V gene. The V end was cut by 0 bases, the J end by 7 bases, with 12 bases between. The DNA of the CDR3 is TGTGCCAGCAGCTTAGCGCGGTCGACCAGTGAAGCTTTCTTT. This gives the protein CASSLARSTSEAFF.

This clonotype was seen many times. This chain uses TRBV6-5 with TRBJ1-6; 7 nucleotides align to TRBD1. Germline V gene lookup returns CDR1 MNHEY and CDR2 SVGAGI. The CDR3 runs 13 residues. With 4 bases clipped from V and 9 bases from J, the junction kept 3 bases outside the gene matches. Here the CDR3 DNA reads TGTGCCAGCAGTTTCGGGACAGCTTCACCCCTCCACTTT. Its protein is CASSFGTASPLHF.

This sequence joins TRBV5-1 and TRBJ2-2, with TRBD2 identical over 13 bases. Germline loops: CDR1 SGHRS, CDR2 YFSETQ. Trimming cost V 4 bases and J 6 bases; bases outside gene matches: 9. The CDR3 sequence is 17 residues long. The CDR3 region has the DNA TGCGCCAGCAGCCTGAGGACTAGCGGGAGTAACGCCGGGGAGCTGTTTTTT. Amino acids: CASSLRTSGSNAGELFF.

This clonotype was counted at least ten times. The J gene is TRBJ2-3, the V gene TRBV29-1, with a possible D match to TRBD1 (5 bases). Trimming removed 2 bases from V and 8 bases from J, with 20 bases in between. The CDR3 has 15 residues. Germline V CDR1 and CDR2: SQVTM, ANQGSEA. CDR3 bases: TGCAGCGTTGAAACGCCGGACACCTCTTTAGGTACGCAGTATTTT. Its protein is CSVETPDTSLGTQYF.

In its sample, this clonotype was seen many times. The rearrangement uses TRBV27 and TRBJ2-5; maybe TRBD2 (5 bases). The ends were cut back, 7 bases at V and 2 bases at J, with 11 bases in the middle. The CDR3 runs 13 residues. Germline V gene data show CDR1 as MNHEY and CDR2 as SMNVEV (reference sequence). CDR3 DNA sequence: TGTGCCAGCAAAAGGTCGGGGCAAGAGACCCAGTACTTC. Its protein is CASKRSGQETQYF.

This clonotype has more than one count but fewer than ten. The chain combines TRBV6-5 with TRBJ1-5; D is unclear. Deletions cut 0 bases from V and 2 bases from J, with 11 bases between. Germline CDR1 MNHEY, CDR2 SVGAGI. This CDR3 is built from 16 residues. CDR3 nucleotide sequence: TGTGCCAGCAGTTACTCCGCCACTGCCCGCAATCAGCCCCAGCATTTT. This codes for CASSYSATARNQPQHF.

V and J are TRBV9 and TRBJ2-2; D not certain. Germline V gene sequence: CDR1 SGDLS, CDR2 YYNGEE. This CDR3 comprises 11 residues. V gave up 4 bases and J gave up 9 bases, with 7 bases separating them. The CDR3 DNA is TGTGCCAGCAGCCGTTCCAGGGAGCTGTTTTTT. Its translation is CASSRSRELFF.

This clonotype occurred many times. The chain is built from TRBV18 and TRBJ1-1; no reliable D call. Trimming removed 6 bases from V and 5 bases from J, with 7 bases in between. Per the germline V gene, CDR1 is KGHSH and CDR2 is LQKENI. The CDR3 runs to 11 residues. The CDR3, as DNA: TGTGCCAGCTCGCTAGAGACTGAAGCTTTCTTT. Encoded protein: CASSLETEAFF.

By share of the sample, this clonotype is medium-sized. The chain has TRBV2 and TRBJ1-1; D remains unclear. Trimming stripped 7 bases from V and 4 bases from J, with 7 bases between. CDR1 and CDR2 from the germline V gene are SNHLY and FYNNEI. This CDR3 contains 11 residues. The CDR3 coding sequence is TGTGCCAGCATTGAGGGCACTGAAGCTTTCTTT. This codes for CASIEGTEAFF.